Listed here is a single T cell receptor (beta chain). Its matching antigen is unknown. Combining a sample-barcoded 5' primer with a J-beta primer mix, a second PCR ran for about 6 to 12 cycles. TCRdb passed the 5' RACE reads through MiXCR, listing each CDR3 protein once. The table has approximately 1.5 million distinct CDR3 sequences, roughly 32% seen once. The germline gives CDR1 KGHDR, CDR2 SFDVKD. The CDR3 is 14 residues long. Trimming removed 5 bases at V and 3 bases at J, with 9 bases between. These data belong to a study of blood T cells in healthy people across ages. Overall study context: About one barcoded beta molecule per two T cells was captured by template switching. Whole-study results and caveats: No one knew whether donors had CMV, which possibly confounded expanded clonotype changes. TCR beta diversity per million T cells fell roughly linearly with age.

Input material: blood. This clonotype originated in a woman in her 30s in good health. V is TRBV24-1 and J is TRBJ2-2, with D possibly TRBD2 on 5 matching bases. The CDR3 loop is CATSAGLDTGELFF. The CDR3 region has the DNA TGTGCCACCAGTGCGGGGTTGGACACCGGGGAGCTGTTTTTT.